These T cell receptor beta chains were read from a single sample in a study of low-dose radiotherapy and immunotherapy resistance in tumors. TCRdb re-called the reads with MiXCR, one entry per CDR3 protein. The sample contains tens of thousands of distinct CDR3 sequences, roughly 19% of which appear only once. The sequencing here drew on PBMCs, taken before treatment. The receptors were gathered from a male donor with prostate cancer. The CDR3 runs from the conserved cysteine through the conserved F or W. The D gene is left open where the match is weak. Some rows have no size entry. The others give once, few or many, or a class for an expanded clone.

j_gene,d_gene,v_gene,abundance,len,CDR3nt,CDR3aa
TRBJ2-5,NA,TRBV10-3,NA,13,TGTGCCATCAGTGGCCTAGCCCAAGAGACCCAGTACTTC,CAISGLAQETQYF
TRBJ1-6,TRBD1,TRBV18,NA,15,TGTGCCAGCTCACCCGGGACAGGGCCTTATTCACCCCTCCACTTT,CASSPGTGPYSPLHF
TRBJ2-2,TRBD2,TRBV3-1,NA,17,TGTGCCAGCAGCCAAGATGGGGGACTACCACTCACCGGGGAGCTGTTTTTT,CASSQDGGLPLTGELFF
TRBJ2-3,NA,TRBV2,many,12,TGTGCCAGCAGTAGACAGACGGGTGTTCCGAATTTT,CASSRQTGVPNF
TRBJ2-6,NA,TRBV4-1,many,15,TGCGCCAGCAGCCAAGCCTTGTCTGGGGCCAACGTCCTGACTTTC,CASSQALSGANVLTF
TRBJ1-1,NA,TRBV11-2,many,13,TGTGCCAGCAGCTTATTTCAGGGGACTGAAGCTTTCTTT,CASSLFQGTEAFF
TRBJ2-2,NA,TRBV27,NA,12,TGTGCCAGCAGTTATCTTGCCGGGGAGCTGTTTTTT,CASSYLAGELFF
TRBJ2-3,TRBD2,TRBV6-2/TRBV6-3,many,16,TGTGCCAGCAGCCATTCCGGGACTAGCGGGGCTGATACGCAGTATTTT,CASSHSGTSGADTQYF
TRBJ2-1,NA,TRBV6-2/TRBV6-3,many,13,TGTGCCAGCAGTTCCGGAACAGCGGGTGAGCAGTTCTTC,CASSSGTAGEQFF
TRBJ2-1,NA,TRBV2,many,16,TGTGCCAGCAGTGGGTGGCAGGGCGGGATGTACAATGAGCAGTTCTTC,CASSGWQGGMYNEQFF
TRBJ2-1,NA,TRBV5-1,many,15,TGCGCCAGCAGCTTAGGGGGAGAATTCTTACTTGAGCAGTTCTTC,CASSLGGEFLLEQFF
TRBJ1-1,NA,TRBV29-1,many,12,TGCAGCGTTGAGGTTCGGGAAACTGAAGCTTTCTTT,CSVEVRETEAFF
TRBJ1-4,TRBD1,TRBV29-1,many,13,TGCAGCGCCGCTGGACAGGTTAATGAAAAACTGTTTTTT,CSAAGQVNEKLFF
TRBJ2-1,TRBD1,TRBV6-2/TRBV6-3,NA,15,TGTGCCAGCAGTTATAGACAGGGGGCCTACAATGAGCAGTTCTTC,CASSYRQGAYNEQFF
TRBJ1-3,NA,TRBV29-1,many,11,TGCAGCGTTGAAGATGGAAACACCATATATTTT,CSVEDGNTIYF
TRBJ1-2,NA,TRBV18,many,13,TGTGCCAGCTCACCACGAGAGAACTATGGCTACACCTTC,CASSPRENYGYTF
TRBJ2-7,TRBD1,TRBV6-2/TRBV6-3,many,16,TGTGCCAGCAGTTACTCGTCGGGACAGGGGAAGGCCGAGCAGTACTTC,CASSYSSGQGKAEQYF
TRBJ2-2,TRBD2,TRBV9,NA,20,TGTGCCAGCAGCTCAGGAGGGACCAGACTAGCGGGGGGGCCCACCGGGGAGCTGTTTTTT,CASSSGGTRLAGGPTGELFF
TRBJ2-7,TRBD1,TRBV7-9,many,16,TGTGCCAGCAGCTCCCCCGACGGACAGGGTTTCTACGAGCAGTACTTC,CASSSPDGQGFYEQYF
TRBJ2-7,NA,TRBV13,many,14,TGTGCCAGCAGCTTAGACCGGGGCATGTACGAGCAGTACTTC,CASSLDRGMYEQYF
TRBJ2-7,NA,TRBV7-2,many,13,TGTGCCAGCAGCCCAAGGACGAGATACGAGCAGTACTTC,CASSPRTRYEQYF
TRBJ2-1,NA,TRBV19,many,13,TGTGCCAGTAAATCAGGCAGGGACGATGAGCAGTTCTTC,CASKSGRDDEQFF
TRBJ2-3,TRBD2,TRBV7-2,many,17,TGTGCCAGCGCAGAGGCGGCGGGGGGTCCCAGCACAGATACGCAGTATTTT,CASAEAAGGPSTDTQYF
TRBJ2-7,TRBD2,TRBV6-5,NA,14,TGTGCCAGCAGGCTGACACGGGGGGTCTACGAGCAGTACTTC,CASRLTRGVYEQYF
TRBJ2-1,NA,TRBV21-1,NA,14,TGTGCCAGCCGGGCGGCCTTGACCTACAATGAGCAGTTCTTC,CASRAALTYNEQFF
TRBJ2-1,NA,TRBV11-2,NA,13,TGTGCCAGCAGCAGGAGTTCTTACAATGAGCAGTTCTTC,CASSRSSYNEQFF
TRBJ2-3,TRBD2,TRBV7-6,few,16,TGTGCCAGCAGCCCGAAAACTAGCGGGACCACAGATACGCAGTATTTT,CASSPKTSGTTDTQYF
TRBJ2-1,NA,TRBV2,few,13,TGTGCCAGCAGTAAGGACACCTACAATGAGCAGTTCTTC,CASSKDTYNEQFF
TRBJ1-1,NA,TRBV28,NA,12,TGTGCCAGCAGTTTAAATGGCGGTGAAGCTTTCTTT,CASSLNGGEAFF
TRBJ2-7,TRBD1,TRBV12-3/TRBV12-4,many,14,TGTGCCAGCAGCAGGACAGGGCGGGTAAGCGAGCAGTACTTC,CASSRTGRVSEQYF
TRBJ2-2,NA,TRBV4-1,many,15,TGCGCCAGCAGCCCCCTCGGGTTGGGAACCGGGGAGCTGTTTTTT,CASSPLGLGTGELFF
TRBJ2-3,NA,TRBV4-1,many,16,TGCGCCAGCAGCCCGACTTCAGGGGCCCTCGCAGATACGCAGTATTTT,CASSPTSGALADTQYF
TRBJ2-1,TRBD2,TRBV3-1,many,16,TGTGCCAGCAGCCAAGAATGGAGCGGGGGCCAGGGGGAGCAGTTCTTC,CASSQEWSGGQGEQFF
TRBJ2-5,NA,TRBV6-2/TRBV6-3,NA,16,TGTGCCAGCAGTTACTCAGGGGGGGCGGCCCAAGAGACCCAGTACTTC,CASSYSGGAAQETQYF
TRBJ1-1,NA,TRBV3-1,many,15,TGTGCCAGCAGCCAAAGAGGCAGGGGAGAAACTGAAGCTTTCTTT,CASSQRGRGETEAFF
TRBJ2-3,NA,TRBV7-2,many,13,TGTGCCAGCAGCTCGGAGGGGGGAGATACGCAGTATTTT,CASSSEGGDTQYF
TRBJ2-3,NA,TRBV2,many,15,TGTGCCAGCACTTACCGGGACCGACGCACAGATACGCAGTATTTT,CASTYRDRRTDTQYF
TRBJ2-5,TRBD2,TRBV5-8,NA,15,TGTGCCAGCAGCTTTTTGGGTACTAGCGAAGAGACCCAGTACTTC,CASSFLGTSEETQYF
TRBJ1-2,NA,TRBV12-3/TRBV12-4,many,16,TGTGCCAGCGGCCAACGAGGACGGTCCGACGACTATGGCTACACCTTC,CASGQRGRSDDYGYTF
TRBJ1-5,NA,TRBV19,NA,13,TGTGCCAGTAGTATATCGGGCCCCCAGCCCCAGCATTTT,CASSISGPQPQHF
TRBJ2-7,NA,TRBV27,NA,15,TGTGCCAGCAGTCCAAACGGGGCGGTCCCCTACGAGCAGTACTTC,CASSPNGAVPYEQYF
TRBJ2-3,NA,TRBV10-2,many,14,TGCGCCAGCAGGGGTACAGGGTACGCAGATACGCAGTATTTT,CASRGTGYADTQYF
TRBJ1-6,NA,TRBV12-3/TRBV12-4,NA,14,TGTGCCAGCAGTACCCGGGGTTCGGGGGCACCCCTCCACTTT,CASSTRGSGAPLHF
TRBJ2-3,NA,TRBV7-9,many,12,TGTGCCAGCAGCTTTAGAAGAGATACGCAGTATTTT,CASSFRRDTQYF